This TCR beta chain came from a study of spatial heterogeneity in lung cancer. Points from the study as a whole: Tumor mutation counts were tracked by expanded intratumoral alpha and beta TCR counts.

At least ten counts were recorded for this clonotype. Antigen specificity is unknown. Time point described: sample taken at primary tumor resection. Donors were some 72 untreated early-stage non-small cell lung cancer patients. TCRdb re-derived calls from the 5' RACE reads in MiXCR, one entry per CDR3 protein. This sample has approximately 3,000 distinct CDR3 sequences; around 13% occur once, and the top ten carry 20% to 25%. Trimming took off 0 bases at V and 12 bases at J, with 15 bases between the two ends. CDR1 is SGHTA and CDR2 is FQGNSA in the germline V gene. The CDR3 totals 15 residues. This TCR was recovered from a male donor with early-stage non-small cell lung cancer. The sample was lung tumor tissue, taken at surgery. The gene calls are TRBV7-2 and TRBJ1-6; D is possibly TRBD1 (5 bases). The CDR3 bases are TGTGCCAGCAGCTTAGCGTTGGCGACAGCCAGACCCCTCCACTTT. The encoded protein is CASSLALATARPLHF.